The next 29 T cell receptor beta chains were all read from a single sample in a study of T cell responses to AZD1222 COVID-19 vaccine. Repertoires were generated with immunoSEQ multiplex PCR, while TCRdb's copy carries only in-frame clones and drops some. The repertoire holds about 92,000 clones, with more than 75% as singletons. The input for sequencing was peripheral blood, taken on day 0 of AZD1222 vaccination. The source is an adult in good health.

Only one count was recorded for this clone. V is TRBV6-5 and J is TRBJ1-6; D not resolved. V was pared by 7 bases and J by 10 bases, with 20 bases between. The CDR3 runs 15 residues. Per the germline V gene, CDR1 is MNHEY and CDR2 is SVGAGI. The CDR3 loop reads CASTTAHEGNSPLHF. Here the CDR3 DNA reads TGTGCCAGCACCACGGCCCACGAGGGCAACTCACCCCTCCACTTT.

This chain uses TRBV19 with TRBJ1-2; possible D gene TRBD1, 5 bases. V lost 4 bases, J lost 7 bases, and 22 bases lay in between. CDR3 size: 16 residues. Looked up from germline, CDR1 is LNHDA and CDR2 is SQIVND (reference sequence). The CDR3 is CASSNRGDSGLRGYTF. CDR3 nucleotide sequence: TGTGCCAGTAGTAATAGAGGGGACTCGGGTCTGCGTGGCTACACCTTC.

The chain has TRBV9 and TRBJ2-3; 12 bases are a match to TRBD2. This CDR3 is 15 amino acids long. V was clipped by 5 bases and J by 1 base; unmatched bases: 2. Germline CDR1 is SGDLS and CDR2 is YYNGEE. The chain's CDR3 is CASSRLAGGTDTQYF. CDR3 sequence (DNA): TGTGCCAGCAGTCGACTAGCGGGGGGCACAGATACGCAGTATTTT.

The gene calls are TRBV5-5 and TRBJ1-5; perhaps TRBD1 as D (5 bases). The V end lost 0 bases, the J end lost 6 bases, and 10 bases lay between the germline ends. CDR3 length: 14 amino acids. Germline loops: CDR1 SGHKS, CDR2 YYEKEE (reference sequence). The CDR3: CASSLAGFSQPQHF. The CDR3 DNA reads TGTGCCAGCAGCTTGGCAGGGTTTAGTCAGCCCCAGCATTTT. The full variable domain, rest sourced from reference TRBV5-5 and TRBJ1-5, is DAGVTQSPTHLIKTRGQQVTLRCSPISGHKSVSWYQQVLGQGPQFIFQYYEKEERGRGNFPDRFSARQFPNYSSELNVNALLLGDSALYLCASSLAGFSQPQHFGDGTRLSIL.

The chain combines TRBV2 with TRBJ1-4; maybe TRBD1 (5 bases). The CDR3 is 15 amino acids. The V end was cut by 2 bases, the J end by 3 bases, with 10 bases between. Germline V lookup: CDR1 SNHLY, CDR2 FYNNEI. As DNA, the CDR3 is TGTGCCAGCAGTGAACAGGGTCGGGCTAATGAAAAACTGTTTTTT. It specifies CASSEQGRANEKLFF.

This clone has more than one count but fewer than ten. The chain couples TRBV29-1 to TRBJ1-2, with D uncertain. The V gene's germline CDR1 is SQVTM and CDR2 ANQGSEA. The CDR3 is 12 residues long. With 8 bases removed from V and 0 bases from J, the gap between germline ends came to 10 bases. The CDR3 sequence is CSPGGANYGYTF. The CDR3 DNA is TGCAGCCCGGGTGGAGCTAACTATGGCTACACCTTC.

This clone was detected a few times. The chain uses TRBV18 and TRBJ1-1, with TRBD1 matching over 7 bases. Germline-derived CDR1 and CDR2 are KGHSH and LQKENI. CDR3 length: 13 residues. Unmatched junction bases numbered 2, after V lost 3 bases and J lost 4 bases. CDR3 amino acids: CASSPSGGTEAFF. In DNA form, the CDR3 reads TGTGCCAGCTCACCCTCAGGGGGCACTGAAGCTTTCTTT.

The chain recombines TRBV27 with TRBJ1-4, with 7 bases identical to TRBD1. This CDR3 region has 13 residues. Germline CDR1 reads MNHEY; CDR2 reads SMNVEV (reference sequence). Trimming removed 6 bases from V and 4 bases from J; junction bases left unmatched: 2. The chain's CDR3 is CASRTGFNEKLFF. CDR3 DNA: TGTGCCAGCAGGACAGGGTTTAATGAAAAACTGTTTTTT.

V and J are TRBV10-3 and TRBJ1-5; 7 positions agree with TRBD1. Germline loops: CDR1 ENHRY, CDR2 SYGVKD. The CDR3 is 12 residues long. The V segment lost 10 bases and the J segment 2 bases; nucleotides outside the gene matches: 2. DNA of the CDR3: TGTGCCACTGGACAGGGCAATCAGCCCCAGCATTTT. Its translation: CATGQGNQPQHF.

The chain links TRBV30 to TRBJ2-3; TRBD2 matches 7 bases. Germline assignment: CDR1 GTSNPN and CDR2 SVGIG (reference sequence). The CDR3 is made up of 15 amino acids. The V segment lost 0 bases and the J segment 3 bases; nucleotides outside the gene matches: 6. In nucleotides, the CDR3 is TGTGCCTGGAGTGTACGAGGGCGGGGGACAGATACGCAGTATTTT. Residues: CAWSVRGRGTDTQYF.

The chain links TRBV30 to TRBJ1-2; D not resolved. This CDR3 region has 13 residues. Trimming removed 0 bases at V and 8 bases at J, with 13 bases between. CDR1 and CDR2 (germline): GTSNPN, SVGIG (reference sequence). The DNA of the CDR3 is TGTGCCTGGAGTGTATCACCGGCCGTCGGCTACACCTTC. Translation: CAWSVSPAVGYTF.

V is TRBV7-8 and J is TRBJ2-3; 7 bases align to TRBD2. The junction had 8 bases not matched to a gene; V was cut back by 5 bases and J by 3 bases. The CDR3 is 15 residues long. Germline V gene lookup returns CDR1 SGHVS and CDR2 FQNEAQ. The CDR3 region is CASSPERGGTDTQYF. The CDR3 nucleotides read TGTGCCAGCAGCCCCGAGCGGGGTGGGACAGATACGCAGTATTTT.

CDR3 sequence: CASSNRNYGYTF. The CDR3 region has the DNA TGTGCCAGCAGCAACCGGAACTATGGCTACACCTTC. The V gene is TRBV3-1 (or the pseudogene TRBV3-2), the J gene TRBJ1-2; D call uncertain. The CDR3 runs 12 residues. Trimming pared 5 bases from V and 2 bases from J, leaving 6 bases between. Per germline, CDR1 LGHDT and CDR2 YNNKEL (reference sequence).

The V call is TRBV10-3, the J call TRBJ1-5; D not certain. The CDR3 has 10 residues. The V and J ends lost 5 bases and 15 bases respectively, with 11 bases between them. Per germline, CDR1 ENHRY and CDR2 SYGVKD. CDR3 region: CAISYPSRHF. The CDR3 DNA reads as TGTGCCATCAGTTATCCGAGTCGGCATTTT.

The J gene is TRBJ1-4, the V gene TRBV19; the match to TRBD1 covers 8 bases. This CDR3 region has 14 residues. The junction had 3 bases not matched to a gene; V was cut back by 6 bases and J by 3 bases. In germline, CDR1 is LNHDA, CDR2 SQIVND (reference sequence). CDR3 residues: CASRLGQANEKLFF. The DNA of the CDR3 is TGTGCCAGTAGATTGGGACAGGCTAATGAAAAACTGTTTTTT.

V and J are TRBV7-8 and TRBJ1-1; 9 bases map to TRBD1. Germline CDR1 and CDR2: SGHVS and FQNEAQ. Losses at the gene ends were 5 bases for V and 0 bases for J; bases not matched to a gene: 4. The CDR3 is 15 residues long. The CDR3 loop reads CASSARDRVNTEAFF. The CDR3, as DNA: TGTGCCAGCAGCGCCCGGGACAGGGTGAACACTGAAGCTTTCTTT.

The DNA for the CDR3 is TGTGCCAGCAGCTACGTCATACCCCCTTACGAGCAGTACTTC. This codes for CASSYVIPPYEQYF. This chain links TRBV11-2 with TRBJ2-7; no clear D gene. In germline, CDR1 is SGHAT, CDR2 FQNNGV. Trimming cost V 4 bases and J 4 bases, with 14 bases left between them. The CDR3 consists of 14 residues.

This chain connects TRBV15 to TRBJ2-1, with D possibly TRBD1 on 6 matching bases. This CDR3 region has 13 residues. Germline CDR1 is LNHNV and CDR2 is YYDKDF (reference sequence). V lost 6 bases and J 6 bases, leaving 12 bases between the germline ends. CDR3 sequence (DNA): TGTGCCACCAGAAACAGGGTCCCCAATGAGCAGTTCTTC. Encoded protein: CATRNRVPNEQFF.

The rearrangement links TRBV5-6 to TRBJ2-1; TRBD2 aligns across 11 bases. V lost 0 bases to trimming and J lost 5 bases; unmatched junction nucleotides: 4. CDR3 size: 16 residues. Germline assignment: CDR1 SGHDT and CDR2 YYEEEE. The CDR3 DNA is TGTGCCAGCAGCTTGGAACTAGCGGGAGTAAACAATGAGCAGTTCTTC. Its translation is CASSLELAGVNNEQFF. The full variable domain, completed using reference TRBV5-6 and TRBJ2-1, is DAGVTQSPTHLIKTRGQQVTLRCSPKSGHDTVSWYQQALGQGPQFIFQYYEEEERQRGNFPDRFSGHQFPNYSSELNVNALLLGDSALYLCASSLELAGVNNEQFFGPGTRLTVL.

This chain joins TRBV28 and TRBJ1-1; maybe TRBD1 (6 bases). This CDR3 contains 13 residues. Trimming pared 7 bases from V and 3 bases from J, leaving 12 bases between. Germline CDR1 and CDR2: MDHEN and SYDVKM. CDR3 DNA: TGTGCCAGCACTTGGAACAGGGACACTGAAGCTTTCTTT. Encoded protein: CASTWNRDTEAFF.

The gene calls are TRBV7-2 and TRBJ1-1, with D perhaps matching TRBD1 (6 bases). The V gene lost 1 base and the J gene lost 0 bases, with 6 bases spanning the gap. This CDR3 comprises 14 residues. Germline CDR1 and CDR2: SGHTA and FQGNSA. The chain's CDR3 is CASSLDRVNTEAFF. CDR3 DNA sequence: TGTGCCAGCAGCTTAGACAGGGTGAACACTGAAGCTTTCTTT.

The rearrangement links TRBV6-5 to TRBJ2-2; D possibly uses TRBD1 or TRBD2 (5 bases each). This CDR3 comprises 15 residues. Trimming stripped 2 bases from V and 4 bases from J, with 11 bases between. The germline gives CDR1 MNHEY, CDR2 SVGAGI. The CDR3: CASSYGTRGTGELFF. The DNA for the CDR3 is TGTGCCAGCAGTTACGGGACCCGGGGCACCGGGGAGCTGTTTTTT.

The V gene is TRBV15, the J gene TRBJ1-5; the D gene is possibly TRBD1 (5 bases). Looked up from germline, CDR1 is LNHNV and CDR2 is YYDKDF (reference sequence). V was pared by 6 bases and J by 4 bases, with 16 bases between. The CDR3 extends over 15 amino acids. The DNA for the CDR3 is TGTGCCACCAGTCGTGATTGGACATCTAATCAGCCCCAGCATTTT. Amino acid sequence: CATSRDWTSNQPQHF.

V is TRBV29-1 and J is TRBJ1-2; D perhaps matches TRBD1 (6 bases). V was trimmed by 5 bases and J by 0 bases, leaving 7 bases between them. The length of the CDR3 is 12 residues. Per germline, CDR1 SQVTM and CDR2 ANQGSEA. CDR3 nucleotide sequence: TGCAGCGTTAGGACAGCTAACTATGGCTACACCTTC. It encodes CSVRTANYGYTF.

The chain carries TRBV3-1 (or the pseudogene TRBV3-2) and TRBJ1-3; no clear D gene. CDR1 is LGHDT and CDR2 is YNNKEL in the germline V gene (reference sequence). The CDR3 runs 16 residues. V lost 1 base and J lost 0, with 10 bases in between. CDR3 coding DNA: TGTGCCAGCAGCCAAGCCGCGATCTTCTCTGGAAACACCATATATTTT. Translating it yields CASSQAAIFSGNTIYF.

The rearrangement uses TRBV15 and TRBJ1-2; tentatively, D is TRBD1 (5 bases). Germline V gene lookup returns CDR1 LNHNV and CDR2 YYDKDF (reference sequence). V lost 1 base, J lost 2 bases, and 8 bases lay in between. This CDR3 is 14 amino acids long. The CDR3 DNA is TGTGCCACCAGCAGAGCAGGGATCAACTATGGCTACACCTTC. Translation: CATSRAGINYGYTF.

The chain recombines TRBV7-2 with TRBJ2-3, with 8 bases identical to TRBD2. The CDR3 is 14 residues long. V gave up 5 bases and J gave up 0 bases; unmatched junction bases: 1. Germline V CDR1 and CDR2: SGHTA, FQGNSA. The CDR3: CASSRGGSTDTQYF. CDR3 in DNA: TGTGCCAGCAGCCGCGGGGGGAGCACAGATACGCAGTATTTT.

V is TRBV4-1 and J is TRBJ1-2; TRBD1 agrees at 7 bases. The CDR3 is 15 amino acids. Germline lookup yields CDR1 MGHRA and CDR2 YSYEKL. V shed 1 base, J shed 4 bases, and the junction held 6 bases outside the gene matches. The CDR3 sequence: CASSQATGVAYGYTF. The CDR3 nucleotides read TGCGCCAGCAGCCAAGCTACAGGGGTGGCCTATGGCTACACCTTC.

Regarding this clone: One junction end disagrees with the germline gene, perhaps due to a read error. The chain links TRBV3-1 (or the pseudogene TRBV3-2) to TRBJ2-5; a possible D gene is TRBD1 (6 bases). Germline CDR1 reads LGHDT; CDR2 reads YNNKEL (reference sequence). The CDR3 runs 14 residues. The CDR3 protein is CASSLVGARETQYF. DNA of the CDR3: TGTGCCAGCAGCTTAGTGGGGGCAAGAGAGACTCAGTACTTC.